This T cell receptor (beta chain) was obtained from a study of T-cell memory formation after mild COVID-19. Study information: Clusters were largely donor specific.

Germline V gene data show CDR1 as KGHSH and CDR2 as LQKENI. The CDR3 has 15 amino acids. The germline V and J ends were trimmed by 1 base and 4 bases, with 13 bases remaining between them. Study observations and caveats: Day 15 to 85 contracting clones showed balanced CD4/CD8; later expanders leaned CD4+. Second-wave clones peaking on day 37 lacked confirmed SARS-CoV-2 specificity.

Constant-segment primers were used for 5'RACE, and the resulting TCR alpha and TCR beta cDNA libraries carried sample barcodes and UMIs. MiXCR, run by TCRdb on the 5' RACE reads, gives a single entry per CDR3 protein. Of roughly 400,000 distinct CDR3 sequences in the sample, about 16% were seen once. This clonotype occurred a few times. As yet, its antigen is unknown. This chain uses TRBV18 with TRBJ2-5; D not certain. Input material: PBMCs or a T cell subset sorted from them (not recorded which). The receptor was isolated from a man between 18 and 35 years old who had mild COVID-19 (a few samples of this study predate the infection). Cell type and time point are not known. This CDR3 reads CASSPHAAFSETQYF. The CDR3 bases are TGTGCCAGCTCACCACACGCGGCTTTCTCAGAGACCCAGTACTTC. Drawing the rest from reference TRBV18 and TRBJ2-5, the complete variable domain is NAGVMQNPRHLVRRRGQEARLRCSPMKGHSHVYWYRQLPEEGLKFMVYLQKENIIDESGMPKERFSAEFPKEGPSILRIQQVVRGDSAAYFCASSPHAAFSETQYFGPGTRLLVL.